This TCR beta chain was sequenced in a study of blood T cell repertoires in COVID-19. As for the study in general: Sources were T cells, B-cell-depleted T cells, or PBMCs; the material itself was cDNA or gDNA.

From germline, CDR1 is SGHRS and CDR2 YFSETQ. Between the trimmed V and J ends, which lost 4 bases and 5 bases, there was a span of 16 bases. CDR3 length equals 16 residues. The assay was immunoSEQ multiplex PCR, and TCRdb's table has in-frame clones only and misses some. The table records about 76,000 clones, about nine tenths of them present only once. The receptor was isolated from a woman in her forties or fifties in a cohort sampled during active COVID-19. The chain uses TRBV5-1 and TRBJ1-6, with a possible D match to TRBD1 (5 bases). The sample was peripheral blood. CDR3 residues: CASSPDFGGNNSPLHF. The DNA of the CDR3 is TGCGCCAGCAGCCCGGACTTTGGGGGGAATAATTCACCCCTCCACTTT. Together with reference TRBV5-1 and TRBJ1-6, the CDR3 gives the full variable domain: KAGVTQTPRYLIKTRGQQVTLSCSPISGHRSVSWYQQTPGQGLQFLFEYFSETQRNKGNFPGRFSGRQFSNSRSEMNVSTLELGDSALYLCASSPDFGGNNSPLHFGNGTRLTVT.